A selection of T cell receptor beta chains follows, all from one sample in a study of T-cell memory formation after mild COVID-19. Via MiXCR, TCRdb re-called the 5' RACE reads, giving one row per CDR3 protein. The table records some 180,000 distinct CDR3 sequences, roughly 13% of them present only once. The material sequenced was PBMCs or a T cell subset sorted from them (not recorded which). These receptors were obtained from a man in his late teens or twenties who had mild COVID-19 (a few samples of this study predate the infection). Cell type and time point are not known. Each CDR3 is given with its conserved first and last residue. The order of the fields is D gene, V gene, J gene, clone size, CDR3 DNA, CDR3 protein. D genes are given only for firm matches. Expanded clones get a size class; other rows say once, few or many, or leave the size out.

-,TRBV20-1,TRBJ1-2,-,TGCAGCATCTATAACTATGGCTACACCTTC,CSIYNYGYTF
-,TRBV5-1,TRBJ1-1,many,TGCGCCAGCAGCTTGGCCGGGGTAGGGGATACTGAAGCTTTCTTT,CASSLAGVGDTEAFF
-,TRBV6-1,TRBJ2-3,-,TGTGCCAGCCAGTGGCATATCACAGATACGCAGTATTTT,CASQWHITDTQYF
-,TRBV5-5,TRBJ1-1,few,TGTGCCAGCAGCCTTGGTTCGGGACAAGAAGCTTTCTTT,CASSLGSGQEAFF
TRBD1,TRBV7-9,TRBJ1-1,many,TGTGCCAGCAGCCCAAGGAGACAGGGGAACACTGAAGCTTTCTTT,CASSPRRQGNTEAFF
TRBD2,TRBV5-1,TRBJ2-5,-,TGCGCCAGCAGCGTCGGGACTAGCGGGGCGCAAGAGACCCAGTACTTC,CASSVGTSGAQETQYF
-,TRBV7-3,TRBJ2-1,-,TGTGCCAGCAGTCGCCTCTCGGGCCTACCTGACAATGAGCAGTTCTTC,CASSRLSGLPDNEQFF
TRBD1,TRBV7-8,TRBJ1-2,-,TGTGCCAGCTCCCAGGACAGGAAAGCCTATGGCTACACCTTC,CASSQDRKAYGYTF
TRBD1,TRBV14,TRBJ1-2,once,TGTGCCAGCAGCCAAGATCGGGGGACAGTGGGGTATGGCTACACCTTC,CASSQDRGTVGYGYTF
-,TRBV12-3/TRBV12-4,TRBJ1-2,-,TGTGCCAGCAGTAGGGACGCCCGCGGCTTATCCTTC,CASSRDARGLSF
-,TRBV12-3/TRBV12-4,TRBJ1-2,-,TGTGCCAGCAGTCTTCTCACGGGAGACCGTACCTATGGCTACACCTTC,CASSLLTGDRTYGYTF
-,TRBV3-1,TRBJ1-2,-,TGTGCCAGCAGCCACCGACAGGCGATGGGCTATGGCTACACCTTC,CASSHRQAMGYGYTF
-,TRBV25-1,TRBJ2-7,-,TGTGCCAGCAGTGCTGACTCGGGCTCCTACGAGCAGTACTTC,CASSADSGSYEQYF
TRBD1,TRBV20-1,TRBJ2-3,-,TGCAGTGCTAGACCCCGGGACAGGGCGGGGGATACGCAGTATTTT,CSARPRDRAGDTQYF
-,TRBV28,TRBJ2-7,few,TGTGCCAGCAGTTTAGTGGCGGGCAAATACTACGAGCAGTACTTC,CASSLVAGKYYEQYF
-,TRBV6-2/TRBV6-3,TRBJ2-5,few,TGTGCCTCTCAGCCAGGGCAAGACGAAGAGACCCAGTACTTC,CASQPGQDEETQYF
-,TRBV2,TRBJ2-5,many,TGTGCCAGTCAAGCAGACCAAGAGACCCAGTACTTC,CASQADQETQYF
-,TRBV10-3,TRBJ1-5,-,TGTGCCATCAGTGCGGGGTTGGGCAATCAGCCCCAGCATTTT,CAISAGLGNQPQHF
-,TRBV5-5,TRBJ1-2,-,TGTGCCAGCAGCTTGGGCACAGCGACTAACTATGGCTACACCTTC,CASSLGTATNYGYTF
-,TRBV30,TRBJ2-2,-,TGTGCCTGGAGCGGGGGCGGGGAGCTGTTTTTT,CAWSGGGELFF
TRBD1,TRBV18,TRBJ1-6,-,TGTGCCAGCTCACCACCTGGGACAGGGAGTCGGTCACCCCTCCACTTT,CASSPPGTGSRSPLHF
-,TRBV5-1,TRBJ1-4,-,TGCGCCAGCAGCAACGGACGGTCCAGATGGGAAAAACTGTTTTTT,CASSNGRSRWEKLFF
TRBD2,TRBV4-1,TRBJ2-2,-,TGCGCCAGCAGCCAACAGGGACTAGCGGGGGCGAACACCGGGGAGCTGTTTTTT,CASSQQGLAGANTGELFF
TRBD1,TRBV15,TRBJ2-3,-,TGTGCCACCAGCAGATCGCAGACAGGGGCGACTGCGCAGTATTTT,CATSRSQTGATAQYF
-,TRBV7-2,TRBJ2-1,few,TGTGCCAGCAGCTTTGGGTTTAGGAGGGGCCAGTTCTTC,CASSFGFRRGQFF
-,TRBV5-1,TRBJ2-7,-,TGCGCCAGCAGCTTGGACAGCGTATTTTCCTACGAGCAGTACTTC,CASSLDSVFSYEQYF
-,TRBV3-1,TRBJ1-6,few,TGTGCCAGCAGCCAAGATACAAGGTTTTCACCCCTCCACTTT,CASSQDTRFSPLHF
-,TRBV7-3,TRBJ1-1,once,TGTGCCAGCAGCTTAATGCGGGGCCCGAACACTGAAGCTTTCTTT,CASSLMRGPNTEAFF
-,TRBV5-1,TRBJ2-3,many,TGCGCCAGCAGCGCGGGCCAGTTGGGCCCCACAGATACGCAGTATTTT,CASSAGQLGPTDTQYF
-,TRBV18,TRBJ1-3,-,TGTGCCAGCTCGCTGGAGCGTGGAAACACCATATATTTT,CASSLERGNTIYF
-,TRBV20-1,TRBJ2-5,-,TGCAGTGCTAGACGGACTCAGGGGCCCCAGTACTTC,CSARRTQGPQYF
-,TRBV20-1,TRBJ1-5,few,TGCAGTGCTCGGGGGGGTCAGCCCCAGCATTTT,CSARGGQPQHF
-,TRBV7-2,TRBJ1-2,many,TGTGCCAGCAGCTTAGGCACCGCGGGAGACTATGGCTACACCTTC,CASSLGTAGDYGYTF
-,TRBV5-1,TRBJ1-2,many,TGCGCCAGCAGCCAGGTGGAGGGCTATGGCTACACCTTC,CASSQVEGYGYTF
-,TRBV12-3/TRBV12-4,TRBJ2-2,-,TGTGCCAGCAGAGACAGTATCGGGGAGCTGTTTTTT,CASRDSIGELFF
-,TRBV18,TRBJ2-3,-,TGTGCCAGCTCACCACCGGGCTTCAGCACAGATACGCAGTATTTT,CASSPPGFSTDTQYF
TRBD1,TRBV12-3/TRBV12-4,TRBJ2-7,-,TGTGCCAGCAGTCGGTCCGGGACAGGGGGAGAAGAGCAGTACTTC,CASSRSGTGGEEQYF
-,TRBV28,TRBJ1-1,-,TGTGCCAGCAGTTTGGGCGGACAGCCGCTTGAAGCTTTCTTT,CASSLGGQPLEAFF
-,TRBV3-1,TRBJ1-5,-,TGTGCCAGCAGCCAAGATCGAGAGCCCCAGCATTTT,CASSQDREPQHF
TRBD1,TRBV10-3,TRBJ2-4,few,TGTGCCACAGCTACCGGGACAGGGGGGAACATTCAGTACTTC,CATATGTGGNIQYF
TRBD2,TRBV11-1,TRBJ2-2,-,TGTGCCAGCACCCGGCGGGGGAGAACCGGGGAGCTGTTTTTT,CASTRRGRTGELFF
-,TRBV5-1,TRBJ2-5,few,TGCGCCAGCAGCTTGGCAGCTAGCAGTGAAGAGACCCAGTACTTC,CASSLAASSEETQYF
-,TRBV11-2,TRBJ2-7,few,TGTGCCAGCAGCTTAGCCCCGGGGACAAGCTACGAGCAGTACTTC,CASSLAPGTSYEQYF
TRBD2,TRBV5-1,TRBJ2-3,few,TGCGCCAGCAGCTTGGACCCTAGCGGGAACACAGATACGCAGTATTTT,CASSLDPSGNTDTQYF
-,TRBV29-1,TRBJ1-2,few,TGCAGCGTCTCCCCCGGCAGGGACTATGGCTACACCTTC,CSVSPGRDYGYTF
TRBD2,TRBV6-5,TRBJ2-3,-,TGTGCCAGCAGTTTTCTAGCGGGGGGGCGAAACACAGATACGCAGTATTTT,CASSFLAGGRNTDTQYF
-,TRBV27,TRBJ2-1,-,TGTGCCAGCAGTTTAACAAGAACAGGGCTTAATGAGCAGTTCTTC,CASSLTRTGLNEQFF
-,TRBV5-1,TRBJ1-1,-,TGCGCCAGCAGTCGTGACGTCGGGGGATCTGAAGCTTTCTTT,CASSRDVGGSEAFF
-,TRBV7-6,TRBJ1-3,few,TGTGCCAGCAGCTTGAGGGTCGACAGCGTCCCAAGCCTCCATCGAGAAAACACCATATATTTT,CASSLRVDSVPSLHRENTIYF